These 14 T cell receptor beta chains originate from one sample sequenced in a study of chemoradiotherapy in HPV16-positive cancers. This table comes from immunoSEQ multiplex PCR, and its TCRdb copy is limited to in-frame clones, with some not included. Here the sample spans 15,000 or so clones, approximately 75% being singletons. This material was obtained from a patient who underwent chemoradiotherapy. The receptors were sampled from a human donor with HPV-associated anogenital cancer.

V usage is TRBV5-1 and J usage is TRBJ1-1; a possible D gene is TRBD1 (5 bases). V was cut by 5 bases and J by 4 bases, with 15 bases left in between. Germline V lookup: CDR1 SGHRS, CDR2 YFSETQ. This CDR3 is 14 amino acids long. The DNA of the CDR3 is TGCGCCAGCAGTCCGGGACCGGGAAGCACTGAAGCTTTCTTT. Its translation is CASSPGPGSTEAFF.

The CDR3 nucleotides are TGTGCCAGCAGCTTAGCGTATGAGGGGGAAAAACTGTTTTTT. Protein: CASSLAYEGEKLFF. This chain connects TRBV7-9 to TRBJ1-4, with a weak D call TRBD1 (5 bases). The CDR3 has 14 amino acids. Trimming stripped 0 bases from V and 8 bases from J, with 10 bases between. CDR1 is SEHNR and CDR2 is FQNEAQ in the germline V gene (reference sequence).

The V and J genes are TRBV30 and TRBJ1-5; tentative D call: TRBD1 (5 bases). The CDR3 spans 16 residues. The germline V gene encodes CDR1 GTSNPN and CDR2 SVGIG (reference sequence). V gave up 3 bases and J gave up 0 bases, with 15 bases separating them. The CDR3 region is CAWRPGGGLSNQPQHF. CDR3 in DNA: TGTGCCTGGAGACCCGGTGGGGGACTTAGCAATCAGCCCCAGCATTTT.

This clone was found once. CDR3 bases: TGCGCCAGCAGCCAAGCCTACAGGGGGCGTTACGAGCAGTACTTC. The encoded protein is CASSQAYRGRYEQYF. The J gene is TRBJ2-7, the V gene TRBV4-3, with 9 bases fitting TRBD1. V dropped 1 base and J dropped 4; count of bases not matched to a gene: 5. Per the germline V gene, CDR1 is LGHNA and CDR2 is YSLEER. The CDR3 consists of 15 residues.

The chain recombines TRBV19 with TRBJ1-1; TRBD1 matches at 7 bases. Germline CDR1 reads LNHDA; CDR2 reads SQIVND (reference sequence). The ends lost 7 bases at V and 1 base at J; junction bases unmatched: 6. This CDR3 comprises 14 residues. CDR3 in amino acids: CASIETGRNTEAFF. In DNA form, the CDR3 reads TGTGCCAGTATCGAGACAGGGAGGAACACTGAAGCTTTCTTT.

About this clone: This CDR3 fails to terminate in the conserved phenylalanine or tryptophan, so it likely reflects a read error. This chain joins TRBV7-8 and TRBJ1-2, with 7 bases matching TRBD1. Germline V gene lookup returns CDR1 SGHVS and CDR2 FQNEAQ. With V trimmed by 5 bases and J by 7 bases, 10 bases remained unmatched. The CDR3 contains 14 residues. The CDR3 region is CASSERQGRSGYTS. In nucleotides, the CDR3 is TGTGCCAGCAGCGAAAGACAGGGAAGGAGTGGCTACACCTCC.

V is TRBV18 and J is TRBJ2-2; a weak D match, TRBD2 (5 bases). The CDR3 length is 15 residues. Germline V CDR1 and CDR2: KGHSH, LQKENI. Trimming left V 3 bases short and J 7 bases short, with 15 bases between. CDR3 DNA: TGTGCCAGCTCACCCGCGAATCGCGGAGGCGGGGAGCTGTTTTTT. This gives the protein CASSPANRGGGELFF. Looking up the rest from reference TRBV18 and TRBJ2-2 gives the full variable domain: NAGVMQNPRHLVRRRGQEARLRCSPMKGHSHVYWYRQLPEEGLKFMVYLQKENIIDESGMPKERFSAEFPKEGPSILRIQQVVRGDSAAYFCASSPANRGGGELFFGEGSRLTVL.

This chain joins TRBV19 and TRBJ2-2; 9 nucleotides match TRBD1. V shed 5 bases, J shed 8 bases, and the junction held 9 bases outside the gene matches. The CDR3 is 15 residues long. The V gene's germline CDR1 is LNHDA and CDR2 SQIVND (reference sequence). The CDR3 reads CASSRTGDLGGELFF. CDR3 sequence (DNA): TGTGCCAGTAGTCGGACAGGGGATTTAGGTGGGGAGCTGTTTTTT.

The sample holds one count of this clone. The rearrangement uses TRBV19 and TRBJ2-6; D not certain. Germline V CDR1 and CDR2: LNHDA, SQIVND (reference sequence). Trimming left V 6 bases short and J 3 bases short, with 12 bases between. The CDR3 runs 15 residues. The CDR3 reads CASRSGVFGANVLTF. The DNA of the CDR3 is TGTGCCAGTAGATCAGGCGTCTTTGGGGCCAACGTCCTGACTTTC.

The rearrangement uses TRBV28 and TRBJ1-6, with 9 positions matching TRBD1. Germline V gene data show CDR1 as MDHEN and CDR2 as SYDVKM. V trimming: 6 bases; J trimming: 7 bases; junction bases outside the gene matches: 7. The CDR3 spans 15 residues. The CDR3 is CASRQDGTGNSPLHF. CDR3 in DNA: TGTGCCAGCAGACAAGACGGGACAGGGAATTCACCCCTCCACTTT.

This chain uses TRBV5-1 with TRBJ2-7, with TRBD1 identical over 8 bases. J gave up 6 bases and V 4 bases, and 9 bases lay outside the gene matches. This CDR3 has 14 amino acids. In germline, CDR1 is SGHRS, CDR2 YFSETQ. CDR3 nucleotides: TGCGCCAGCAGCATAACAGGGGGATCGGGCGAGCAGTACTTC. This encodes CASSITGGSGEQYF.

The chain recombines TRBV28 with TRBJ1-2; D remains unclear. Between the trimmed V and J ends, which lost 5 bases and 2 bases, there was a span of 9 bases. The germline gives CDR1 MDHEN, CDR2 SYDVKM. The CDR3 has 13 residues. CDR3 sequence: CASSRRANYGYTF. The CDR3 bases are TGTGCCAGCAGTCGCAGAGCGAACTATGGCTACACCTTC.

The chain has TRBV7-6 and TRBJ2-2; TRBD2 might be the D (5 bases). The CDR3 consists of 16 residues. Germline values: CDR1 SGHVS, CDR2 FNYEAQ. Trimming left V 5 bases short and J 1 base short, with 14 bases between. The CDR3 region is CASSSLASGNTGELFF. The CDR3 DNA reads TGTGCCAGCAGCAGCCTAGCCTCGGGGAACACCGGGGAGCTGTTTTTT.

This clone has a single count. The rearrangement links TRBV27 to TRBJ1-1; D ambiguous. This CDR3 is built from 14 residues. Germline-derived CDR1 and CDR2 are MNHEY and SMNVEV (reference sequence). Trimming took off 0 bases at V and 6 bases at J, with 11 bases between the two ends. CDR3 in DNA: TGTGCCAGCAGTTTATCTAGTGGCTGGGCTGAAGCTTTCTTT. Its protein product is CASSLSSGWAEAFF.